A selection of T cell receptor beta chains follows, all from one sample in a study of glioma-infiltrating T cells. Via MiXCR, TCRdb re-called the multiplex PCR reads, giving one row per CDR3 protein. Of about 89,000 distinct CDR3 sequences in the sample, less than 30% are singletons; the top ten hold more than 6.5%. The sample consisted of glioma tissue, nonneoplastic brain tissue, or PBMCs (not recorded which). These receptors were obtained from a human donor with low-grade glioma or glioblastoma, undergoing nonglioma brain surgery, or in good health (not recorded which). Each CDR3 is given with its conserved first and last residue. D genes are given only for firm matches. Size values are once, few and many counts, or a class for expanded clones, and some rows have none.

many TRBJ1-2 TRBV29-1 NA TGCAGCGTTGATGAAGGGGAGGTGGGCTACACCTTC CSVDEGEVGYTF
NA TRBJ2-1 TRBV4-2 TRBD2 TGTGCCAGCAGCCAAGAGCCCGGGGGGGAGTTCAATGAGCAGTTCTTC CASSQEPGGEFNEQFF
medium-sized TRBJ2-7 TRBV6-1 TRBD1 TGTGCCAGCAGCGACAGGGTCTACGAGCAGTACTTC CASSDRVYEQYF
many TRBJ1-5 TRBV27 NA TGTGCCAGCAGCCCAAGGGGGAGTGGTAGTCCCCAGCATTTT CASSPRGSGSPQHF
many TRBJ2-5 TRBV27 NA TGTGCCAGCGGAGGATGGCAAGAGACCCAGTACTTC CASGGWQETQYF
many TRBJ2-7 TRBV6-1 NA TGTGCCAGCAGGATAGCGGAACCTACGAGTGCGCAGTACTTC CASRIAEPTSAQYF
NA TRBJ2-5 TRBV20-1 TRBD2 TGCAGTGCTAGCGGGGGGGGGCGTGAGACCCAGTACTTC CSASGGGRETQYF
NA TRBJ2-3 TRBV20-1 TRBD2 TGCAGGACTAGCGGGACCACAGATACGCAGTATTTT CRTSGTTDTQYF
many TRBJ2-5 TRBV15 NA TGTGCCACCAGCAGGCGGGACTTCCTAGAGACCCAGTACTTC CATSRRDFLETQYF
many TRBJ2-3 TRBV7-9 TRBD1 TGTGCCAGCAGCTCCGGACAGGGAAGTAGCACAGATACGCAGTATTTT CASSSGQGSSTDTQYF
many TRBJ1-6 TRBV20-1 NA TGCAGTGCTAGAAGGGACACCTATTCACCCCTCCACTTT CSARRDTYSPLHF
many TRBJ2-5 TRBV12-5 NA TGTGCTAGTGGTTTGGTAGGCGTACAGGCCGAGACCCAGTACTTC CASGLVGVQAETQYF
many TRBJ2-3 TRBV25-1 NA TGTGCCAGCAGTGAACCCCTAACAGATACGCAGTATTTT CASSEPLTDTQYF
many TRBJ2-1 TRBV10-3 NA TGTGCCATCAGTTCTCGGGGGTCAGCGAGTGAGCAGTTCTTC CAISSRGSASEQFF
NA TRBJ1-1 TRBV13 NA TGTGCCAGCAGCTTGGGGGGACGATCGAACACTGAAGCTTTCTTT CASSLGGRSNTEAFF
NA TRBJ1-2 TRBV5-1 TRBD1 TGCGCCAGCAGCTTAAGGGGGCTTAACTATGGCTACACCTTC CASSLRGLNYGYTF
many TRBJ2-3 TRBV6-6 NA TGTGCCAGCAGTTACGGGACTCTGAACACAGATACGCAGTATTTT CASSYGTLNTDTQYF
few TRBJ1-5 TRBV19 NA TGTGCCAGTAGTCCCCCCGGACATCACAATCAGCCCCAGCATTTT CASSPPGHHNQPQHF
many TRBJ2-1 TRBV4-2 NA TGTGCCAGCAGCCAAGGAAATGCCGGCAATGAGCAGTTCTTC CASSQGNAGNEQFF
NA TRBJ2-7 TRBV29-1 NA TGCAGCGTTTCGAAGGGAGGGGGGAGCGAGCAGTACTTC CSVSKGGGSEQYF
many TRBJ1-5 TRBV6-1 TRBD1 TGTGCCAGCAGTACTACAGGGGTTAGGAGCAATCAGCCCCAGCATTTT CASSTTGVRSNQPQHF
many TRBJ2-7 TRBV4-1 TRBD2 TGCGCCAGCAGCCAAGATACGGCTAGCGGGTTCTACGAGCAGTACTTC CASSQDTASGFYEQYF